The 26 T cell receptor beta chains listed next were all sequenced from one sample in a study of cytomegalovirus exposure and HLA in healthy donors. PCR used 60 Vbeta primers and 13 Jbeta primers. TCRdb keeps only in-frame clones here, not all; method: immunoSEQ multiplex PCR. The sample lists some 130,000 clones, about 80% occurring once. Sequenced sample: PBMCs. The source of these receptors is a human donor in good health.

This clone was counted a few times. The chain recombines TRBV5-6 with TRBJ1-1; D gene ambiguous. CDR3 size: 12 residues. Trimming pared 5 bases from V and 5 bases from J, leaving 10 bases between. CDR1 and CDR2 from the germline V gene are SGHDT and YYEEEE. CDR3 DNA sequence: TGTGCCAGCAGTCGTGGCGGGACTGAAGCTTTCTTT. Protein: CASSRGGTEAFF.

The chain uses TRBV2 and TRBJ1-1; weak D call: TRBD1 (5 bases). The CDR3 has 13 residues. Germline V gene sequence: CDR1 SNHLY, CDR2 FYNNEI. V lost 6 bases, J lost 4 bases, and 12 bases lay in between. The CDR3 bases are TGTGCCAGCAGCAGGGTCGGAGCCACTGAAGCTTTCTTT. Encoded protein: CASSRVGATEAFF. The complete variable domain, with remaining parts taken from reference TRBV2 and TRBJ1-1, reads EPEVTQTPSHQVTQMGQEVILRCVPISNHLYFYWYRQILGQKVEFLVSFYNNEISEKSEIFDDQFSVERPDGSNFTLKIRSTKLEDSAMYFCASSRVGATEAFFGQGTRLTVV.

The rearrangement joins TRBV28 to TRBJ2-7; 7 bases align to TRBD2. V dropped 6 bases and J dropped 0; count of bases not matched to a gene: 5. The CDR3 length is 14 residues. Germline CDR1 and CDR2: MDHEN and SYDVKM. CDR3 coding DNA: TGTGCCAGCAGGCCCCTAGCGGACTCCTACGAGCAGTACTTC. Its translation is CASRPLADSYEQYF.

V gene TRBV7-8 combines with J gene TRBJ2-1; D is possibly TRBD1 (5 bases). Germline V lookup: CDR1 SGHVS, CDR2 FQNEAQ. The CDR3 is made up of 15 amino acids. Trimming shortened V by 5 bases and J by 5 bases, and 16 bases separated the two germline ends. The CDR3 nucleotides are TGTGCCAGCAGCCCCAGGCCAGGGAAGAACAATGAGCAGTTCTTC. Protein sequence: CASSPRPGKNNEQFF.

This sequence joins TRBV6-5 and TRBJ2-2; D uncertain. V lost 5 bases to trimming and J lost 2 bases, with 9 bases between them. Germline lookup yields CDR1 MNHEY and CDR2 SVGAGI. The CDR3 has 14 amino acids. The CDR3 sequence: CASSPVSNTGELFF. DNA for the CDR3: TGTGCCAGCAGTCCCGTTAGTAACACCGGGGAGCTGTTTTTT.

The chain recombines TRBV7-2 with TRBJ2-7; D is uncertain. Trimming removed 2 bases at V and 6 bases at J, with 5 bases between. The CDR3 has 11 residues. CDR1 and CDR2 from the germline V gene are SGHTA and FQGNSA. CDR3 region: CASSLLSEQYF. As DNA, the CDR3 is TGTGCCAGCAGCTTACTTAGCGAGCAGTACTTC.

The chain has TRBV12-5 and TRBJ1-2; a possible D gene is TRBD1 (5 bases). V lost 4 bases to trimming and J lost 3 bases, with 15 bases between them. Germline CDR1 reads LGHNT; CDR2 reads FRNRAP. There are 15 residues in the CDR3. The CDR3, as DNA: TGTGCTAGTGGTTGGCTCTCGGGGGTAGACTATGGCTACACCTTC. It translates to CASGWLSGVDYGYTF.

This sequence joins TRBV7-9 and TRBJ2-1; D might be TRBD2 (5 bases). The germline V and J ends were trimmed by 7 bases and 2 bases, with 12 bases remaining between them. There are 14 residues in the CDR3. The germline V gene has CDR1 SEHNR and CDR2 FQNEAQ (reference sequence). The CDR3 reads CASTLAGAYNEQFF. The CDR3 DNA is TGTGCCAGCACCCTGGCCGGGGCCTACAATGAGCAGTTCTTC. Supplemented by reference TRBV7-9 and TRBJ2-1, the full variable domain reads DTGVSQNPRHKITKRGQNVTFRCDPISEHNRLYWYRQTLGQGPEFLTYFQNEAQLEKSRLLSDRFSAERPKGSFSTLEIQRTEQGDSAMYLCASTLAGAYNEQFFGPGTRLTVL.

There are a few counts of this clone. The chain uses TRBV27 and TRBJ2-1; 8 positions agree with TRBD1. Germline V gene sequence: CDR1 MNHEY, CDR2 SMNVEV (reference sequence). This CDR3 comprises 12 residues. J lost 12 bases, V lost 7 bases, and 8 bases had no gene match. CDR3 region: CASTQGGQGQFF. The DNA for the CDR3 is TGTGCCAGCACCCAAGGTGGACAGGGGCAGTTCTTC.

There are a few counts of this clone. CDR3 DNA: TGCGCCAGCAGCCCTGGCAGGTGGGTTGAAGCTTTCTTT. It specifies CASSPGRWVEAFF. The chain carries TRBV4-1 and TRBJ1-1; D unclear. Trimming removed 4 bases from V and 7 bases from J, with 13 bases in between. The CDR3 sequence is 13 residues long. The germline gives CDR1 MGHRA, CDR2 YSYEKL.

The CDR3 reads CASRTLGYEQYF. CDR3 DNA: TGTGCCAGCAGGACACTAGGCTACGAGCAGTACTTC. The V and J genes are TRBV5-4 and TRBJ2-7; maybe TRBD2 (5 bases). CDR3 length: 12 amino acids. The V end was cut by 5 bases, the J end by 3 bases, with 9 bases between. Per the germline V gene, CDR1 is SGHNT and CDR2 is YYREEE (reference sequence). Full variable domain (missing parts from reference TRBV5-4 and TRBJ2-7): ETGVTQSPTHLIKTRGQQVTLRCSSQSGHNTVSWYQQALGQGPQFIFQYYREEENGRGNFPPRFSGLQFPNYSSELNVNALELDDSALYLCASRTLGYEQYFGPGTRLTVT.

CDR3 bases: TGTGCCAGCACCTCTCTCCCCGTTGGGGCCAACGTCCTGACTTTC. Its protein product is CASTSLPVGANVLTF. J is TRBJ2-6 and V is TRBV27; D not certain. Trimming removed 7 bases at V and 3 bases at J, with 13 bases between. CDR1 is MNHEY and CDR2 is SMNVEV in the germline V gene (reference sequence). The length of the CDR3 is 15 residues.

The rearrangement joins TRBV6-1 to TRBJ1-4, with D possibly TRBD1 on 6 matching bases. Germline values: CDR1 MNHNS, CDR2 SASEGT. The V end was cut by 4 bases, the J end by 8 bases, with 14 bases between. This CDR3 spans 14 amino acids. The CDR3 DNA reads as TGTGCCAGCAGTGCCCGCGGGGGGGGCGAAAAACTGTTTTTT. Encoded protein: CASSARGGGEKLFF.

The CDR3 protein is CASSLADREQTEAFF. The CDR3 DNA is TGTGCCAGCAGCTTGGCGGACAGGGAACAGACTGAAGCTTTCTTT. The V call is TRBV5-4, the J call TRBJ1-1, with 8 bases identical to TRBD1. V gave up 0 bases and J gave up 5 bases; unmatched junction bases: 6. The V gene's germline CDR1 is SGHNT and CDR2 YYREEE (reference sequence). The CDR3 is 15 residues long.

With regard to this clone: This same CDR3 is encoded by further DNA sequences in the sample. This sequence joins TRBV6-5 and TRBJ2-7; perhaps TRBD2 as D (5 bases). Germline loops: CDR1 MNHEY, CDR2 SVGAGI. This CDR3 is 14 amino acids long. V lost 10 bases to trimming and J lost 0 bases, with 16 bases between them. CDR3 in amino acids: CATHPSGSSYEQYF. CDR3 DNA sequence: TGTGCCACCCATCCCTCTGGGAGCTCCTACGAGCAGTACTTC.

This rearrangement joins TRBV4-1 to TRBJ1-6; 7 bases match TRBD1. The V and J ends lost 5 bases and 9 bases, in that order; junction bases with no gene match: 16. CDR1 and CDR2 (germline): MGHRA, YSYEKL. CDR3 length equals 17 residues. The CDR3 DNA reads as TGCGCCAGCAGCTTCATGATACGGGGACAGACGTCTTCACCCCTCCACTTT. Translated, it gives CASSFMIRGQTSSPLHF.

The rearrangement uses TRBV7-9 and TRBJ2-5; 7 bases align to TRBD1. This CDR3 is 15 amino acids long. Trimming took 4 bases from V and 5 from J; bases not matched to a gene: 10. In germline, CDR1 is SEHNR, CDR2 FQNEAQ (reference sequence). In DNA, the CDR3 is TGTGCCAGCAGCTCTATGACAGGGTTGGGGGAGACCCAGTACTTC. This encodes CASSSMTGLGETQYF.

V usage is TRBV7-9 and J usage is TRBJ1-3; D not resolved. The CDR3 consists of 16 residues. Germline assignment: CDR1 SEHNR and CDR2 FQNEAQ (reference sequence). V was clipped by 4 bases and J by 0 bases, with 13 bases between them. DNA of the CDR3: TGTGCCAGCAGCTACTGGGCAGGCTCCTCTGGAAACACCATATATTTT. Amino acids: CASSYWAGSSGNTIYF.

This chain uses TRBV19 with TRBJ2-1, with 7 positions matching TRBD1. There are 15 residues in the CDR3. From germline, CDR1 is LNHDA and CDR2 SQIVND (reference sequence). V lost 8 bases, J lost 3 bases, and 10 bases stayed unmatched. The CDR3 DNA reads TGTGCCAGTTCACAGGGGACCACCGACTACAATGAGCAGTTCTTC. It translates to CASSQGTTDYNEQFF.

This chain uses TRBV5-4 with TRBJ2-7; 7 nucleotides align to TRBD2. This CDR3 is built from 15 residues. V lost 0 bases and J lost 2; bases outside the gene matches: 5. Germline CDR1 reads SGHNT; CDR2 reads YYREEE (reference sequence). The CDR3, as DNA: TGTGCCAGCAGCTTGGGGTCCCGGGGGGCCTACGAGCAGTACTTC. This codes for CASSLGSRGAYEQYF.

Written as DNA, the CDR3 is TGTGCCAGCAGTTACTCCTGGACAGGGGAGCAGTACTTC. Its protein product is CASSYSWTGEQYF. The chain employs TRBV6-5 and TRBJ2-7; 8 bases are shared with TRBD1. Unmatched junction bases numbered 2, after V lost 0 bases and J lost 7 bases. The CDR3 runs 13 residues. CDR1 is MNHEY and CDR2 is SVGAGI in the germline V gene.

The V gene is TRBV13, the J gene TRBJ2-2, with unresolved D. The V gene's germline CDR1 is PRHDT and CDR2 FYEKMQ (reference sequence). The CDR3 spans 15 residues. V lost 1 base and J 3 bases, leaving 9 bases between the germline ends. The CDR3 sequence is CASSLDQSDTGELFF. The CDR3 DNA reads TGTGCCAGCAGCTTAGACCAATCGGACACCGGGGAGCTGTTTTTT.

The CDR3 bases are TGTGCCAGCAGCGCCCAAGGGACAGGGGGCATCTATGGCTACACCTTC. Encoded protein: CASSAQGTGGIYGYTF. V gene TRBV2 combines with J gene TRBJ1-2; 12 bases agree with TRBD1. Looked up from germline, CDR1 is SNHLY and CDR2 is FYNNEI. V lost 6 bases to trimming and J lost 4 bases; unmatched junction nucleotides: 9. The CDR3 is made up of 16 amino acids.

The chain employs TRBV7-8 and TRBJ2-3; 9 bases fit TRBD2. In germline, CDR1 is SGHVS, CDR2 FQNEAQ. The CDR3 runs to 16 residues. Germline trimming cut 1 base from V and 1 base from J; bases unmatched to any gene: 3. In DNA, the CDR3 is TGTGCCAGCAGCTTAGGAGTAGCGGGGGGCACAGATACGCAGTATTTT. Amino acid sequence: CASSLGVAGGTDTQYF.

This chain links TRBV2 with TRBJ2-2, with D perhaps matching TRBD1 (5 bases). The germline CDR1 and CDR2 sequences are SNHLY and FYNNEI. The CDR3 extends over 13 amino acids. CDR3 in DNA: TGTGCAATCACAGGAGCTAACACCGGGGAGCTGTTTTTT. Protein product: CAITGANTGELFF.

The rearrangement joins TRBV5-1 to TRBJ1-1; 8 bases are a match to TRBD1. This CDR3 has 14 amino acids. Losses at the gene ends were 2 bases for V and 1 base for J; bases not matched to a gene: 1. Germline V gives CDR1 SGHRS, CDR2 YFSETQ. CDR3 loop: CASSFGQGNTEAFF. CDR3 sequence (DNA): TGCGCCAGCAGCTTTGGACAGGGGAACACTGAAGCTTTCTTT.